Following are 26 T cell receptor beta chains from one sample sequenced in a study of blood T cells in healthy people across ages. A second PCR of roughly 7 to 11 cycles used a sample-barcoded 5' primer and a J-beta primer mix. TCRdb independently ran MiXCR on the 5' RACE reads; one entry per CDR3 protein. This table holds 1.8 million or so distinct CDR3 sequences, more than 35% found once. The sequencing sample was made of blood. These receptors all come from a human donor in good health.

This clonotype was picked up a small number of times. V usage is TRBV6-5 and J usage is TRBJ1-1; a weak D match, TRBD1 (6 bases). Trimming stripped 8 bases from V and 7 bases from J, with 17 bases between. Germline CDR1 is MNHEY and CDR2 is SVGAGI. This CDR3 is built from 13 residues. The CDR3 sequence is CASGGQGSGEAFF. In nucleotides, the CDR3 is TGTGCCAGCGGGGGCCAAGGCAGTGGTGAAGCTTTCTTT.

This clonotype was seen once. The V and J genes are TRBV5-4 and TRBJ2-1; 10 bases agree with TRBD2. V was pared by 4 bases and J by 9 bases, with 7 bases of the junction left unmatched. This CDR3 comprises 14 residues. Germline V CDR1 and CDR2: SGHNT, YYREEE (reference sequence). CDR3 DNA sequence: TGTGCCAGCAGCCCAGCGGGGGGGCGCAGTGAGCAGTTCTTC. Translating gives CASSPAGGRSEQFF.

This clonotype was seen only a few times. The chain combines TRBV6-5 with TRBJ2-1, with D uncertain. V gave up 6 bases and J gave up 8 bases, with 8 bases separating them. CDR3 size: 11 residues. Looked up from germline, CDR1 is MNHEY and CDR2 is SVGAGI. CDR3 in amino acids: CASRVGYEQFF. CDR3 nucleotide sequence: TGTGCCAGCAGAGTTGGGTATGAGCAGTTCTTC.

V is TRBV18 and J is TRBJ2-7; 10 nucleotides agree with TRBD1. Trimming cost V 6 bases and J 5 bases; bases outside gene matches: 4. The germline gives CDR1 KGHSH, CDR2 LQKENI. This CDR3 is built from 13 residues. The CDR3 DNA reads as TGTGCCAGCTCTCCCGGACAGGGGGACGAGCAGTACTTC. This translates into CASSPGQGDEQYF. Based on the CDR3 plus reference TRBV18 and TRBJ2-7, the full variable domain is NAGVMQNPRHLVRRRGQEARLRCSPMKGHSHVYWYRQLPEEGLKFMVYLQKENIIDESGMPKERFSAEFPKEGPSILRIQQVVRGDSAAYFCASSPGQGDEQYFGPGTRLTVT.

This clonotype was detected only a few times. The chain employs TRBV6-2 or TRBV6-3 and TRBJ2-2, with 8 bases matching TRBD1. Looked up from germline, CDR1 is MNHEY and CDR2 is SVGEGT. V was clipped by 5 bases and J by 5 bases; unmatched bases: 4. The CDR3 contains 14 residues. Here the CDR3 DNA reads TGTGCCAGCAGTCGGACAGGGAGGACCGGGGAGCTGTTTTTT. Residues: CASSRTGRTGELFF.

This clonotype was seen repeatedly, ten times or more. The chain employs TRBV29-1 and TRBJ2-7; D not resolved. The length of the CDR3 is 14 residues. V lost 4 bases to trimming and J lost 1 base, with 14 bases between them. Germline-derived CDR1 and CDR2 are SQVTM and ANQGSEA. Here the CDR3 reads CSVGLLAGSYEQYF. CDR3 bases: TGCAGCGTTGGCCTCCTGGCCGGGTCCTACGAGCAGTACTTC.

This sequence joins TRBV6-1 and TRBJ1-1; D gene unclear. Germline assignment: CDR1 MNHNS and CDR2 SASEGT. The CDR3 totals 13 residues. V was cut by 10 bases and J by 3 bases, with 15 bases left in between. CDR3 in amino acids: CATQRVRDTEAFF. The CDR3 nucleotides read TGTGCCACTCAGAGGGTGAGAGACACTGAAGCTTTCTTT.

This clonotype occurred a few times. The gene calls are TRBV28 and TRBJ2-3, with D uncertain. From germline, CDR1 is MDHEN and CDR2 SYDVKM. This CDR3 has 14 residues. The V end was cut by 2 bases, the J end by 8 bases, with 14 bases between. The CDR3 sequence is CASSLVVRDVTQYF. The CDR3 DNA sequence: TGTGCCAGCAGTTTAGTGGTAAGGGATGTTACGCAGTATTTT.

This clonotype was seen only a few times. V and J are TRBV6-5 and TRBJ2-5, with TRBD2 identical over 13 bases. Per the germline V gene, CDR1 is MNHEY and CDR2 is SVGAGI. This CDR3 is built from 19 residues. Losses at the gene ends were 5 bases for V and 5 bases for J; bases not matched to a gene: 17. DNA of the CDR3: TGTGCCAGCAGTACCCGACGCACGACACTAGCGGGGGGGATTGAGACCCAGTACTTC. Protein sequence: CASSTRRTTLAGGIETQYF.

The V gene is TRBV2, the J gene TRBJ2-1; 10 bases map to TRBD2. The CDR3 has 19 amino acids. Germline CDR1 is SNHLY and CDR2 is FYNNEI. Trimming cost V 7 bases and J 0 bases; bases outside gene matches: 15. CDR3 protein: CASTQWGSGGITSYNEQFF. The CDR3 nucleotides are TGTGCCAGCACCCAATGGGGTAGCGGGGGGATCACCTCCTACAATGAGCAGTTCTTC.

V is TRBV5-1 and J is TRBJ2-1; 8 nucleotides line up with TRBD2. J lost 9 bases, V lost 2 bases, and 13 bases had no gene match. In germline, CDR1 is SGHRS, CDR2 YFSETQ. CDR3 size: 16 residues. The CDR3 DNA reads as TGCGCCAGCAGCTTATCCGGGACTAGAGAATCAAGTGAGCAGTTCTTC. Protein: CASSLSGTRESSEQFF.

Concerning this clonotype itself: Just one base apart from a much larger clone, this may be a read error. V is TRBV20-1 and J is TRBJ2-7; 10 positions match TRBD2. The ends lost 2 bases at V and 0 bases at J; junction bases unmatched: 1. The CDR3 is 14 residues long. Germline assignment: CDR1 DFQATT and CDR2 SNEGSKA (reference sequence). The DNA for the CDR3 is TGCAGTGCTAGACTAGCGGGGGCCTCCTACGAGCAGTACTTC. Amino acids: CSARLAGASYEQYF.

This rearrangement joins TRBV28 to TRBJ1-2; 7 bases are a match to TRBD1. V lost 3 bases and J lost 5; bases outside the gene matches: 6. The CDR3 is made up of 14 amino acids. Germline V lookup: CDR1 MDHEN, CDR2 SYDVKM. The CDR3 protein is CASSLEVQGYGYTF. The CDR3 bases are TGTGCCAGCAGTTTGGAGGTACAGGGGTATGGCTACACCTTC.

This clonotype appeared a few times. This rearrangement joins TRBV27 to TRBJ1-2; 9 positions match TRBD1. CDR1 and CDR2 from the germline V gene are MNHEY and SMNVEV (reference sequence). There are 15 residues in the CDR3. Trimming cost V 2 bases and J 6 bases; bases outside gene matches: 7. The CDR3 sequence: CASSLRGQGSNGYTF. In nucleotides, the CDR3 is TGTGCCAGCAGTTTAAGGGGACAGGGATCCAATGGCTACACCTTC.

DNA for the CDR3: TGTGCCAGCAGTGGACGGACAGGGAACAATGAGCAGTTCTTC. It encodes CASSGRTGNNEQFF. The chain combines TRBV25-1 with TRBJ2-1, with TRBD1 matching over 8 bases. The ends lost 4 bases at V and 5 bases at J; junction bases unmatched: 4. This CDR3 has 14 residues. Germline lookup yields CDR1 MGHDK and CDR2 SYGVNS.

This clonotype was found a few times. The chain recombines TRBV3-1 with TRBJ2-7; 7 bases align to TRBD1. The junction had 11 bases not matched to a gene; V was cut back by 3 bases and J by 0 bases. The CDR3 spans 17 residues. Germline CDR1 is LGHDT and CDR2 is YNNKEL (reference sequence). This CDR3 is CASSQKPQGVGSYEQYF. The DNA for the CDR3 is TGTGCCAGCAGCCAGAAACCCCAGGGGGTTGGCTCCTACGAGCAGTACTTC.

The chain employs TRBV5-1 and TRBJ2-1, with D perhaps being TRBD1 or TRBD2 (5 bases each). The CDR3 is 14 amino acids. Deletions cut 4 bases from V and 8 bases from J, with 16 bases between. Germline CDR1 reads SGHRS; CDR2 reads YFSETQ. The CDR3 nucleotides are TGCGCCAGCAGCACCCTCGATGGGGGACATGAGCAGTTCTTC. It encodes CASSTLDGGHEQFF.

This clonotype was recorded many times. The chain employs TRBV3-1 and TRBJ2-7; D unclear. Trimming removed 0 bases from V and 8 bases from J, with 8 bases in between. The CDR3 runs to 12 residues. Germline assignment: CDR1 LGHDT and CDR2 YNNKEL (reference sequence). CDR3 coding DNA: TGTGCCAGCAGCCAAGATCGGGTAAAGCAGTACTTC. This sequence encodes CASSQDRVKQYF.

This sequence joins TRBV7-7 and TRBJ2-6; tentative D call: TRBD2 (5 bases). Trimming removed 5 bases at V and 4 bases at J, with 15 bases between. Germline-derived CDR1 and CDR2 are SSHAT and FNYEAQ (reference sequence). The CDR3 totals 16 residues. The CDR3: CASSPDSLGGANVLTF. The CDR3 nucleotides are TGTGCCAGCAGCCCGGACTCCCTTGGGGGGGCCAACGTCCTGACTTTC.

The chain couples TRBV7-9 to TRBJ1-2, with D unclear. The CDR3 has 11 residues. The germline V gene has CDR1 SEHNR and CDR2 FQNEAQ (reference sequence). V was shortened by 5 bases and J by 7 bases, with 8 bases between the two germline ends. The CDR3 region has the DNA TGTGCCAGCAGCCCAGTCGGTGGCTACACCTTC. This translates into CASSPVGGYTF.

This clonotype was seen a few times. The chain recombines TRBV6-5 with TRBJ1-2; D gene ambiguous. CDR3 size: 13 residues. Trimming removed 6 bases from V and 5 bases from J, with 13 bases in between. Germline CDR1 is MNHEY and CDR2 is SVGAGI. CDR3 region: CASSPHVGYGYTF. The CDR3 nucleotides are TGTGCCAGCAGCCCCCATGTGGGGTATGGCTACACCTTC.

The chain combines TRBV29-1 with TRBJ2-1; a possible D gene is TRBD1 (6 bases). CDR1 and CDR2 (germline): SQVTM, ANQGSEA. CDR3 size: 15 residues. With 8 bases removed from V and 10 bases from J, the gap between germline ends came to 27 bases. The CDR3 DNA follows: TGCAGCAGACTAAATAGGGGACACGACATCTACGAGCAGTTCTTC. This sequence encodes CSRLNRGHDIYEQFF.

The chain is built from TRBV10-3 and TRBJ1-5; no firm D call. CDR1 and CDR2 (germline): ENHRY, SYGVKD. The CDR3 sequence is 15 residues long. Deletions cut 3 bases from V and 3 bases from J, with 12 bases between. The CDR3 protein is CAISDGPKYNQPQHF. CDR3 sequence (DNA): TGTGCCATCAGTGACGGACCGAAGTACAATCAGCCCCAGCATTTT.

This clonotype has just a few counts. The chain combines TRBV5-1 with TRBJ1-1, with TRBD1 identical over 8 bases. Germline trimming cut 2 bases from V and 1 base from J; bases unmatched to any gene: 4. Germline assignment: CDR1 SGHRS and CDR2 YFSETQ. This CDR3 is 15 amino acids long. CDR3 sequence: CASSFSGTGNTEAFF. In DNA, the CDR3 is TGCGCCAGCAGCTTTAGTGGGACAGGGAACACTGAAGCTTTCTTT.

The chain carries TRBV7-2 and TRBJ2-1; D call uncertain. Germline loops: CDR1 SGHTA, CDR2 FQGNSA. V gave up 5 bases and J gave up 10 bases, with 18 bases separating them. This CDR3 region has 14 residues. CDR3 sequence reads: CASSPQIPSFEQFF. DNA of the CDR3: TGTGCCAGCAGCCCACAGATTCCCTCTTTCGAGCAGTTCTTC.

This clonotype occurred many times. DNA for the CDR3: TGTGCCAGCAGGGGGACAGTGACACTACTCGAGCAGTACTTC. Protein product: CASRGTVTLLEQYF. The rearrangement joins TRBV2 to TRBJ2-7; 7 bases align to TRBD1. The germline gives CDR1 SNHLY, CDR2 FYNNEI. With 6 bases clipped from V and 6 bases from J, the junction kept 11 bases outside the gene matches. The CDR3 covers 14 residues. Filled out from reference TRBV2 and TRBJ2-7, the complete variable domain reads EPEVTQTPSHQVTQMGQEVILRCVPISNHLYFYWYRQILGQKVEFLVSFYNNEISEKSEIFDDQFSVERPDGSNFTLKIRSTKLEDSAMYFCASRGTVTLLEQYFGPGTRLTVT.